Each of the 12 T cell receptor beta chains below was sequenced from the same sample in a study of blood T cell repertoires in COVID-19. This table comes from immunoSEQ multiplex PCR, and its TCRdb copy is limited to in-frame clones, with some not included. The data show some 250,000 clones, 82% seen once. The sequencing sample was made of peripheral blood. All receptors come from a woman aged 18-29 years with acute or convalescent COVID-19.

This chain links TRBV4-3 with TRBJ1-2, with 9 bases lining up with TRBD1. The CDR3 covers 13 residues. Germline V lookup: CDR1 LGHNA, CDR2 YSLEER. V was clipped by 5 bases and J by 8 bases; unmatched bases: 6. CDR3 DNA: TGCGCCAGCAGCTCCGGACAGGGGAACGGCTACACCTTC. Translation gives CASSSGQGNGYTF.

This clone was detected once. V and J are TRBV20-1 and TRBJ2-1, with no clear D. The V gene lost 5 bases and the J gene lost 4 bases, with 6 bases spanning the gap. Germline CDR1 DFQATT, CDR2 SNEGSKA (reference sequence). CDR3 length: 11 amino acids. The CDR3 nucleotides are TGCAGTGCTCCTGTATACAATGAGCAGTTCTTC. It translates to CSAPVYNEQFF.

The gene calls are TRBV19 and TRBJ2-7, with D maybe TRBD2 (6 bases). CDR1 is LNHDA and CDR2 is SQIVND in the germline V gene (reference sequence). The CDR3 contains 15 residues. V lost 3 bases, J lost 2 bases, and 14 bases lay in between. The DNA for the CDR3 is TGTGCCAGTAGTATTGTGGCCTCGGGGGCCTACGAGCAGTACTTC. Its protein product is CASSIVASGAYEQYF.

V and J are TRBV5-4 and TRBJ2-1; maybe TRBD1 (5 bases). CDR1 SGHNT and CDR2 YYREEE come from the germline V gene (reference sequence). Trimming left V 0 bases short and J 3 bases short, with 10 bases between. There are 15 residues in the CDR3. CDR3 bases: TGTGCCAGCAGCTTGGTAGGGGTTGGCTACAATGAGCAGTTCTTC. Protein: CASSLVGVGYNEQFF.

This chain joins TRBV7-6 and TRBJ2-7; the D is unclear. Germline CDR1 SGHVS, CDR2 FNYEAQ. The V end was cut by 3 bases, the J end by 6 bases, with 9 bases between. This CDR3 comprises 12 residues. The CDR3 loop is CASSFKSGEQYF. The CDR3 DNA reads TGTGCCAGCAGCTTTAAATCAGGCGAGCAGTACTTC.

The genes are TRBV30 and TRBJ2-5; no reliable D call. The CDR3 loop spans 13 amino acids. Germline CDR1 reads GTSNPN; CDR2 reads SVGIG (reference sequence). Trimming shortened V by 1 base and J by 2 bases, and 8 bases separated the two germline ends. The CDR3 region is CAWSAGLQETQYF. The CDR3 bases are TGTGCCTGGAGTGCGGGTCTTCAAGAGACCCAGTACTTC.

The chain joins TRBV6-5 to TRBJ1-4, with 12 bases identical to TRBD1. Trimming took 4 bases from V and 10 from J; bases not matched to a gene: 7. CDR1 is MNHEY and CDR2 is SVGAGI in the germline V gene. The CDR3 has 15 residues. The CDR3 loop reads CASSWGTGGVGKLFF. The CDR3 DNA is TGTGCCAGCAGTTGGGGGACAGGGGGCGTAGGAAAACTGTTTTTT.

The V gene is TRBV18, the J gene TRBJ1-1, with a weak D call TRBD1 (6 bases). With 4 bases removed from V and 4 bases from J, the gap between germline ends came to 16 bases. CDR1 and CDR2 (germline): KGHSH, LQKENI. The CDR3 contains 15 residues. The CDR3 nucleotides are TGTGCCAGCTCACTCGGGGGGGCAGGGGTCACTGAAGCTTTCTTT. It encodes CASSLGGAGVTEAFF. Variable domain in full (rest from reference TRBV18 and TRBJ1-1): NAGVMQNPRHLVRRRGQEARLRCSPMKGHSHVYWYRQLPEEGLKFMVYLQKENIIDESGMPKERFSAEFPKEGPSILRIQQVVRGDSAAYFCASSLGGAGVTEAFFGQGTRLTVV.

The rearrangement uses TRBV28 and TRBJ1-2, with a weak D call TRBD1 (5 bases). V lost 3 bases to trimming and J lost 8 bases, with 16 bases between them. Germline CDR1 MDHEN, CDR2 SYDVKM. The CDR3 is made up of 14 amino acids. The CDR3, as DNA: TGTGCCAGCAGTTTTAGCGGGGGGAGGGGAGGCTACACCTTC. Translating it yields CASSFSGGRGGYTF.

This sequence joins TRBV5-1 and TRBJ2-1, with D unresolved. Germline-derived CDR1 and CDR2 are SGHRS and YFSETQ. The V end was cut by 4 bases, the J end by 6 bases, with 5 bases between. This CDR3 is built from 11 residues. CDR3 sequence reads: CASSPSNEQFF. DNA for the CDR3: TGCGCCAGCAGCCCCAGCAATGAGCAGTTCTTC.

Only a few counts were recorded for this clone. The chain is built from TRBV7-2 and TRBJ2-1, with 10 bases that match TRBD2. V was pared by 6 bases and J by 8 bases, with 10 bases of the junction left unmatched. CDR1 and CDR2 from the germline V gene are SGHTA and FQGNSA. The CDR3 contains 15 residues. This CDR3 reads CASRWTSGTYDEQFF. The CDR3 coding sequence is TGTGCCAGCAGATGGACTAGCGGAACGTATGATGAGCAGTTCTTC.

The V gene is TRBV27, the J gene TRBJ2-7, with D tentatively TRBD1 (6 bases). The CDR3 is 15 residues long. Germline loops: CDR1 MNHEY, CDR2 SMNVEV (reference sequence). Trimming removed 7 bases from V and 3 bases from J, with 19 bases in between. The CDR3 DNA sequence: TGTGCCAGCACAGAACGACAGGAACTACTCTACGAGCAGTACTTC. Translated, it gives CASTERQELLYEQYF.